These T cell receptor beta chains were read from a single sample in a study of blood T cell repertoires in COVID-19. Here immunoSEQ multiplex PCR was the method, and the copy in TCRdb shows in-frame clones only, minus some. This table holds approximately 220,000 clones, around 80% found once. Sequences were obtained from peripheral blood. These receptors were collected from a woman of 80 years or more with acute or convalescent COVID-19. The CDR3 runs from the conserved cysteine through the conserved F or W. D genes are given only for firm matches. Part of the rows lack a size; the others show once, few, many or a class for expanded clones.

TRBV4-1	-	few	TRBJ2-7	CASSQPTTLTPEQYF	TGCGCCAGCAGCCAACCCACTACATTGACCCCCGAGCAGTACTTC
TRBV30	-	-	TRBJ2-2	CAWSEIPSGAGELFF	TGTGCCTGGAGTGAAATTCCTTCCGGGGCCGGGGAGCTGTTTTTT
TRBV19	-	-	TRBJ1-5	CASASYGGGNQPQHF	TGTGCCAGTGCGTCTTACGGGGGGGGCAATCAGCCCCAGCATTTT
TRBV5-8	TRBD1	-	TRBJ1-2	CASSLVPRTGQKYYGYTF	TGTGCCAGCAGCTTGGTCCCTCGGACGGGACAGAAATACTATGGCTACACCTTC
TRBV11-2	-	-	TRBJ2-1	CASSFAGIRTYNEQFF	TGTGCCAGCAGCTTTGCGGGAATACGTACCTACAATGAGCAGTTCTTC
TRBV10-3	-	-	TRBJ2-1	CAISEGLPGYSEKFF	TGTGCCATCAGTGAAGGACTGCCGGGATACTCGGAGAAGTTCTTC
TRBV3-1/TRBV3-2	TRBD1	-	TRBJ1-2	CAKVQGARGYTF	TGTGCCAAAGTACAGGGGGCGCGGGGCTACACCTTC
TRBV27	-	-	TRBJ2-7	CASTKDTPPYEQYF	TGTGCCAGCACCAAAGACACTCCCCCCTACGAGCAGTACTTC
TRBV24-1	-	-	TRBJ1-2	CATSDSVTDYGYTF	TGTGCCACCAGTGATTCTGTGACAGACTATGGCTACACCTTC
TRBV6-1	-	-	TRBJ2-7	CASSDLRVGEQYF	TGTGCCAGCAGTGATTTGAGGGTAGGCGAGCAGTACTTC
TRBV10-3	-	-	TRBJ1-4	CAISDSQGTSNEKLFF	TGTGCCATCAGTGATTCTCAGGGGACAAGTAATGAAAAACTGTTTTTT
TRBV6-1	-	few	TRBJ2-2	CASSELRANTGELFF	TGTGCCAGCAGTGAGTTGCGGGCGAACACCGGGGAGCTGTTTTTT
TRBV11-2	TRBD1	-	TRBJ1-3	CASSPPGTGRNTIYF	TGTGCCAGCAGCCCGCCCGGGACAGGTCGCAACACCATATATTTT
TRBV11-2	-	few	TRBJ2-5	CASSLDRRVETQYF	TGTGCCAGCAGCTTAGATCGTCGCGTGGAGACCCAGTACTTC
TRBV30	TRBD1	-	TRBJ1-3	CAWNPGGGNTIYF	TGTGCCTGGAACCCAGGGGGTGGAAACACCATATATTTT
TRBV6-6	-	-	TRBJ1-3	CASSSPQARTGNTIYF	TGTGCCAGCAGTTCACCACAGGCAAGGACTGGAAACACCATATATTTT
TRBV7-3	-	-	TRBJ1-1	CASSLDRNTEAFF	TGTGCCAGCAGCTTAGACAGGAACACTGAAGCTTTCTTT
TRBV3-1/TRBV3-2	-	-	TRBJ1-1	CASSHLFGGKNPMNTEAFF	TGTGCCAGCAGCCATCTGTTCGGGGGGAAGAATCCTATGAACACTGAAGCTTTCTTT
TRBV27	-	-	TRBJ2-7	CASTPPGLHEQYF	TGTGCCAGCACCCCCCCCGGACTTCACGAGCAGTACTTC
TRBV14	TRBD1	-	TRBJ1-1	CASSLSGQSNPEAFF	TGTGCCAGCAGCCTGTCGGGACAGTCAAATCCCGAAGCTTTCTTT
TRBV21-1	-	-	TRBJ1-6	CASSKGGRGLNSPLHF	TGTGCCAGCAGCAAAGGGGGCAGGGGGCTAAATTCACCCCTCCACTTT
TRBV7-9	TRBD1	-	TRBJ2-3	CASSPSPGQGPDTQYF	TGTGCCAGCAGCCCGAGTCCGGGACAGGGGCCAGATACGCAGTATTTT
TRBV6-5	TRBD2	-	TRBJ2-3	CASTPGGRAPDTQYF	TGTGCCAGCACCCCCGGCGGGAGGGCCCCAGATACGCAGTATTTT
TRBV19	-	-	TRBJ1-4	CASRSNREGANEKLFF	TGTGCCAGTAGGTCAAACCGGGAGGGGGCTAATGAAAAACTGTTTTTT
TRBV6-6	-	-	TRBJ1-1	CASRPTGLNTEAFF	TGTGCCAGCAGACCGACAGGTTTGAACACTGAAGCTTTCTTT
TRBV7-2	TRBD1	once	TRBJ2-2	CASSFTGTGNTGELFF	TGTGCCAGCAGCTTCACCGGGACAGGGAACACCGGGGAGCTGTTTTTT
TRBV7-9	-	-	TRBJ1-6	CASSLWGVDNSPLHF	TGTGCCAGCAGCTTATGGGGGGTAGATAATTCACCCCTCCACTTT
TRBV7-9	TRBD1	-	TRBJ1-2	CASSFTGTVPSSAF	TGTGCCAGCAGCTTTACCGGGACAGTTCCATCGTCCGCCTTC
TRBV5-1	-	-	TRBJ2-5	CASSLAPGGGVETQYF	TGCGCCAGCAGCTTGGCCCCGGGAGGGGGCGTAGAGACCCAGTACTTC
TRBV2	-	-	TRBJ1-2	CASSENAPGVNGYTF	TGTGCCAGCAGTGAAAATGCTCCAGGGGTGAATGGCTACACCTTC
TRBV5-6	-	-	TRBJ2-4	CASSLGTAGKNIQYF	TGTGCCAGCAGCCTAGGGACGGCGGGGAAAAACATTCAGTACTTC
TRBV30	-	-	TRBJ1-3	CAWSLSGVSGNTIYF	TGTGCCTGGAGTTTATCAGGGGTTTCTGGAAACACCATATATTTT
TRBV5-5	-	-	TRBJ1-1	CASSLAPGVTEAFF	TGTGCCAGCAGCTTGGCCCCGGGGGTCACTGAAGCTTTCTTT
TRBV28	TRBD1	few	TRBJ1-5	CASSEGAYQPQHF	TGTGCCAGCAGTGAGGGGGCCTATCAGCCCCAGCATTTT
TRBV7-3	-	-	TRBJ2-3	CASSLSGTDTQYF	TGTGCCAGCAGCCTTTCGGGCACAGATACGCAGTATTTT
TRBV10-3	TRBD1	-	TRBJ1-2	CAISTGDGYTF	TGTGCCATCAGCACAGGGGACGGCTACACCTTC
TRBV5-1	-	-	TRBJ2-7	CASSVLGDGGYEQYF	TGCGCCAGCAGCGTATTAGGGGACGGGGGCTACGAGCAGTACTTC
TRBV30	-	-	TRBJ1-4	CAWSVIPRGTNEKLFF	TGTGCCTGGAGTGTAATACCCCGAGGGACTAATGAAAAACTGTTTTTT
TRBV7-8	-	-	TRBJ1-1	CASSLGQHNTEAFF	TGTGCCAGCAGCTTAGGACAACATAACACTGAAGCTTTCTTT
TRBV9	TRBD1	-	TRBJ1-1	CASSQVRGRTEAFF	TGTGCCAGCAGCCAAGTCAGGGGGCGAACTGAAGCTTTCTTT
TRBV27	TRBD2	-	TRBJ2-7	CASSSGTSGIYEQYF	TGTGCCAGCAGCTCCGGGACTAGCGGGATCTACGAGCAGTACTTC
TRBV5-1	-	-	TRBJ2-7	CASSISGSSSYEQYF	TGCGCCAGCAGCATAAGCGGGTCCAGCTCCTACGAGCAGTACTTC
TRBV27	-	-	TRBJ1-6	CASRQSSYNSPLHF	TGTGCCAGCAGACAGAGCTCCTATAATTCACCCCTCCACTTT
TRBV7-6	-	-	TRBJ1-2	CASSLDSERPYGYTF	TGTGCCAGCAGCTTAGACTCGGAGAGACCTTATGGCTACACCTTC
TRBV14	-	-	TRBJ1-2	CASSLLGTGGNYGYTF	TGTGCCAGCAGCCTACTTGGGACGGGAGGGAACTATGGCTACACCTTC
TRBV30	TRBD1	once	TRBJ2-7	CAWSEGQWSYEQYF	TGTGCCTGGAGCGAGGGACAGTGGTCCTACGAGCAGTACTTC
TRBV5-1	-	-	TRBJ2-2	CASSLGPVNTGELFF	TGCGCCAGCAGCCTCGGTCCCGTTAACACCGGGGAGCTGTTTTTT